These T cell receptor beta chains were read from a single sample in a study of graft-versus-host responses after intestinal transplantation. TCRdb's copy holds only in-frame clones and misses some; the assay was immunoSEQ multiplex PCR. The sample consists of under 20,000 clones, around nine tenths of them appearing once. Sequencing used PBMCs, obtained roughly 32 weeks after intestinal transplant. All receptors derive from a human patient who received an intestinal transplant, so some T cells may come from the graft donor. CDR3s include the opening cysteine and the closing phenylalanine or tryptophan. The order of the fields is CDR3 DNA, CDR3 protein, clone size, D gene, V gene, J gene. D genes are given only for firm matches. Clone size is stated in some rows and not others, as once, few, many or a class when expanded.

DNA: TGTGCCAGCAGTGACGGCACTGAAGCTTTCTTT
CDR3: CASSDGTEAFF
size: -
D: -
V: TRBV2
J: TRBJ1-1

DNA: TGTGCCAGCAGCTTAGGCATCGGGACAGGGGGATATCGGCCCCAGCATTTT
CDR3: CASSLGIGTGGYRPQHF
size: -
D: TRBD1
V: TRBV7-3
J: TRBJ1-5

DNA: TGTGCCAGCAGCTACGGACTGTCCGGTGAAAAACTGTTTTTT
CDR3: CASSYGLSGEKLFF
size: -
D: -
V: TRBV7-6
J: TRBJ1-4

DNA: TGTGCCAGAAGCAGGGAGACCCAGTACTTC
CDR3: CARSRETQYF
size: -
D: -
V: TRBV5-3
J: TRBJ2-5

DNA: TGCGCCAGCAGCAGGGTCAGAGACCCCTACGAGCAGTACTTC
CDR3: CASSRVRDPYEQYF
size: once
D: -
V: TRBV4-1
J: TRBJ2-7

DNA: TGCGCCAGCAGCTCGGGACGGATGAACACTGAAGCTTTCTTT
CDR3: CASSSGRMNTEAFF
size: -
D: -
V: TRBV5-1
J: TRBJ1-1

DNA: TGTGCCAGCAGTGGTTACACGCGGGGGGGCCTGGAGACCCAGTACTTC
CDR3: CASSGYTRGGLETQYF
size: -
D: TRBD2
V: TRBV6-1
J: TRBJ2-5

DNA: TGTGCCACCAGCAGGGACCATTTGGCGGGGGGGCCCCATACGCAGTATTTT
CDR3: CATSRDHLAGGPHTQYF
size: -
D: TRBD2
V: TRBV15
J: TRBJ2-3

DNA: TGTGCCAGCAGCCATGGGACTAGCGGGGGGGAAGAGACCCAGTACTTC
CDR3: CASSHGTSGGEETQYF
size: -
D: TRBD2
V: TRBV7-6
J: TRBJ2-5

DNA: TGTGCCAGCAGCTTATATTCCACCGGGGAGCTGTTTTTT
CDR3: CASSLYSTGELFF
size: -
D: -
V: TRBV4-2
J: TRBJ2-2

DNA: TGTGCCAGTAGAAACCCGGGACAGCCCATTAGCTATGGCTACACCTTC
CDR3: CASRNPGQPISYGYTF
size: -
D: TRBD1
V: TRBV19
J: TRBJ1-2

DNA: TGCGCCAGCAGCCAAGATTCTAGCGGGATGGGAGATACGCAGTATTTT
CDR3: CASSQDSSGMGDTQYF
size: -
D: TRBD2
V: TRBV4-1
J: TRBJ2-3

DNA: TGTGCCAGCTCACCACTGTCGGGTGATGGCTACACCTTC
CDR3: CASSPLSGDGYTF
size: -
D: -
V: TRBV18
J: TRBJ1-2

DNA: TGTGCCAGCAGTGAAGGCCAGGGCGGGCAGCCCCAGCATTTT
CDR3: CASSEGQGGQPQHF
size: once
D: -
V: TRBV2
J: TRBJ1-5

DNA: TGTGCCAGCAGCGGCCGGGCCACGGGAGGTCTTGGCTACACCTTC
CDR3: CASSGRATGGLGYTF
size: -
D: -
V: TRBV9
J: TRBJ1-2

DNA: TGCGCCAGCCAGTTGGTGTCGGGATCCTACGAGCAGTACTTC
CDR3: CASQLVSGSYEQYF
size: -
D: -
V: TRBV10-2
J: TRBJ2-7